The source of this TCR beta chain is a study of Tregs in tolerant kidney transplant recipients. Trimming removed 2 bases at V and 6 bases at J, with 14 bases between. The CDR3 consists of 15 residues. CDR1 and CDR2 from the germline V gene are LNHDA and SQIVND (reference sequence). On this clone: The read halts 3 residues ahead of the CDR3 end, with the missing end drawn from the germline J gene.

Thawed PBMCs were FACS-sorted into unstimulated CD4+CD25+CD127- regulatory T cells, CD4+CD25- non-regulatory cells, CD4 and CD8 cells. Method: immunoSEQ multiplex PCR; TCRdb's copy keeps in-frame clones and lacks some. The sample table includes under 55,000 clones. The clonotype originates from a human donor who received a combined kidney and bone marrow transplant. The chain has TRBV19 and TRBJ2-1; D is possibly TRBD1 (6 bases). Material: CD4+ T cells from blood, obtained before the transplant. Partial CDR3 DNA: TGTGCCAGTAGTATATCCATCGGACAGAGCAATGAG. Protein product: CASSISIGQSNE. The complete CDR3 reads CASSISIGQSNEQFF.